The following is a TCR beta chain sequence with its context. These data originate in a study of cytomegalovirus exposure and HLA in healthy donors. Germline trimming cut 2 bases from V and 2 bases from J; bases unmatched to any gene: 7. The V gene's germline CDR1 is SGHTA and CDR2 FQGNSA. The CDR3 covers 16 residues. PCR primers comprised 60 Vbeta and 13 Jbeta primers. Generated by immunoSEQ multiplex PCR, the TCRdb table keeps only in-frame clones and is missing some. Of some 170,000 clones in the sample, just over 70% were seen once. The sequenced material came from PBMCs. The V and J genes are TRBV7-2 and TRBJ2-7, with 9 bases matching TRBD1. This TCR was sampled from a human donor in good health. The CDR3 DNA reads as TGTGCCAGCAGCTTATTATCTGGACAGGGGACCTACGAGCAGTACTTC. Encoded protein: CASSLLSGQGTYEQYF.